The subject of this entry is one T cell receptor (beta chain). This sample stems from a study of blood T cell repertoires in COVID-19. Study information: Sites in the United States, Italy and Spain provided acute and convalescent COVID-19 samples. The analysed material was cDNA or gDNA that came from T cells, B-cell-depleted T cells, or PBMCs.

The CDR3 totals 18 residues. Germline CDR1 reads KGHDR; CDR2 reads SFDVKD. V gave up 2 bases and J gave up 1 base; unmatched junction bases: 9. The data were produced by immunoSEQ multiplex PCR, yet TCRdb's version contains in-frame clones alone and is incomplete. Of under 95,000 clones in the sample, about four fifths were seen once. The specimen sequenced was peripheral blood. The TCR comes from a woman aged 70 to 79 with acute or convalescent COVID-19. The chain combines TRBV24-1 with TRBJ1-1; 10 bases fit TRBD1. As DNA, the CDR3 is TGTGCCACCAGTGATTCTGACAGGGGGCTCGGGAGGAACACTGAAGCTTTCTTT. Translated: CATSDSDRGLGRNTEAFF.